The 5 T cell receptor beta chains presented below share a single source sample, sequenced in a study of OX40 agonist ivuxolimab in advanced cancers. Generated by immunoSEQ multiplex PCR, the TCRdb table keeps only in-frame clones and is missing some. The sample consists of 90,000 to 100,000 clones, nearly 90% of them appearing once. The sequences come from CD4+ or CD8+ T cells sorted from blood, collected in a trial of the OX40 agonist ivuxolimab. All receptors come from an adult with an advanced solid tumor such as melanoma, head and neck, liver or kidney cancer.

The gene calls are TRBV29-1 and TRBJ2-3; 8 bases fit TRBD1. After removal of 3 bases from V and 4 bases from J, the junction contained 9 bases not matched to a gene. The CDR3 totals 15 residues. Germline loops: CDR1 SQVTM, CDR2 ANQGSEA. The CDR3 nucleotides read TGCAGCGTTGACTTGGGCAGGGGGCGCGCAGATACGCAGTATTTT. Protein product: CSVDLGRGRADTQYF.

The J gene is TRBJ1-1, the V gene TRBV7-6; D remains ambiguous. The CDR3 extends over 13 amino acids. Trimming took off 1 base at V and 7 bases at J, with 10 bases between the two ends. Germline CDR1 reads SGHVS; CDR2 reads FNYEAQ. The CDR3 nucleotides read TGTGCCAGCAGCTTAGGCCACGGCGGTGAAGCTTTCTTT. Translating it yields CASSLGHGGEAFF.

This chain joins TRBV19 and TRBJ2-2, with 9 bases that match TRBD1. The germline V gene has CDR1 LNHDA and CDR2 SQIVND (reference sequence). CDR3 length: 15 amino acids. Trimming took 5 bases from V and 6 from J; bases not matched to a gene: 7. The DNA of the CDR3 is TGTGCCAGTAGTCGGACAGGGGTATGGTCCGGGGAGCTGTTTTTT. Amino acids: CASSRTGVWSGELFF.

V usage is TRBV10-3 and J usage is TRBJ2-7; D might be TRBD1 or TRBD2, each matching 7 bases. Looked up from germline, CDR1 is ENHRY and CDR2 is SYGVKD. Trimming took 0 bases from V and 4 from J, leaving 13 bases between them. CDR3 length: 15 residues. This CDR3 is CAISESFQGGYEQYF. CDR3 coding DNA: TGTGCCATCAGTGAGTCGTTTCAGGGGGGGTACGAGCAGTACTTC.

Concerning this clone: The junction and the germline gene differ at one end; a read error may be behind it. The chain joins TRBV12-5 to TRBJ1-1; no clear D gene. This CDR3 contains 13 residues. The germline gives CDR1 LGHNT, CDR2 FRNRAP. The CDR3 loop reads CASGLGGSTEAFF. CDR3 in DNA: TGTGCTAGTGGCTTGGGAGGAAGCACTGAAGCTTTCTTT.